This entry describes one T cell receptor (beta chain). As yet, its antigen is unknown. This sample was included in a study of cytomegalovirus exposure and HLA in healthy donors. Study results and limitations: Investigators reported some 150 TCR beta chains as tied to cytomegalovirus.

V lost 2 bases and J 0 bases, leaving 6 bases between the germline ends. The length of the CDR3 is 14 residues. The V gene's germline CDR1 is MNHEY and CDR2 SMNVEV (reference sequence). The PCR made use of 60 Vbeta and 13 Jbeta primers. Repertoires were generated with immunoSEQ multiplex PCR, while TCRdb's copy carries only in-frame clones and drops some. The sample holds 110,000 to 150,000 clones, 78% seen once. The origin of this receptor is a woman aged 18-29 years in good health and CMV-seropositive. This chain links TRBV27 with TRBJ2-3; D remains unclear. Source material: PBMCs. The CDR3 coding sequence is TGTGCCAGCAGTTTAGGGCCTAGCACAGATACGCAGTATTTT. It yields the protein CASSLGPSTDTQYF.